The present entry profiles one T cell receptor (beta chain) with its context. In the original analysis: For nucleated cells, counts were estimated from reference gene primer amplification. Profiling relied on immunoSEQ multiplex PCR, and the TCRdb table lists in-frame clones only, not all of them. V, J and clone size reflect that table, while D and trimming were determined from the DNA. The sample has under 300,000 clones; 80% to 90% are singletons. The data stem from a study of blood T cell repertoires in COVID-19. Study-level information: From T cells, B-cell-depleted T cells, or PBMCs came the material, which was cDNA or gDNA.

Self-reported history from a screening survey and questionnaire set each donor's cohort. Sequenced sample: PBMCs or T cells enriched from blood (not recorded which). This clonotype was sampled from a woman aged 40 to 50 who had been exposed to COVID-19.

In DNA form, the CDR3 reads TGTGCCTGGAGTTCCCCCCCTCTAGCGGGGGGGCCTATAAACGAGCAGTACTTC. Residues: CAWSSPPLAGGPINEQYF. The rearrangement joins TRBV30 to TRBJ2-7, with TRBD2 matching over 12 bases. The CDR3 runs 18 residues. Trimming removed 2 bases from V and 5 bases from J; junction bases left unmatched: 16. Germline V gene sequence: CDR1 GTSNPN, CDR2 SVGIG (reference sequence).